This is a list of T cell receptor beta chains from one sample in a study of shared clonotypes between healthy human individuals. Sequencing was performed with immunoSEQ multiplex PCR; in TCRdb, only in-frame clones are kept and a portion is missing. The repertoire holds 2 million to 2.5 million clones, with around 90% as singletons. The sample comprised naive CD4+ T cells from PBMCs. Receptors were obtained from a man aged 18 to 29 in good health. Some clones in this sample may be carry-over from other donors' samples. Both conserved end residues are part of each CDR3. D genes are given only for firm matches. Rows may omit the clone size; those that give it use once, few, many or a size class.

size,D,V,J,DNA,CDR3
NA,NA,TRBV28,TRBJ1-1,TGTGCCAGCAGATCTTTGAACACTGAAGCTTTCTTT,CASRSLNTEAFF
NA,TRBD2,TRBV6-1,TRBJ2-3,TGTGCCAGCAGTGAAATCTGGGCTAGCGGGATATTATATACGCAGTATTTT,CASSEIWASGILYTQYF
NA,NA,TRBV5-1,TRBJ1-6,TGCGCCAGCAGCTTGGATACAGGGAGGGAACCCCTCCACTTT,CASSLDTGREPLHF
once,NA,TRBV2,TRBJ2-2,TGTGCCACCAAGGGTAGCCTTAACACCGGGGAGCTGTTTTTT,CATKGSLNTGELFF
NA,TRBD1,TRBV5-1,TRBJ2-7,TGCGCCAGCAGCCAAGGACAGGGGGCTAATAGTGGGTACTTC,CASSQGQGANSGYF
NA,NA,TRBV6-1,TRBJ1-5,TGTGCCAGCAGTGCCCCGGGGGGGAGAAGCAATCAGCCCCAGCATTTT,CASSAPGGRSNQPQHF
once,NA,TRBV9,TRBJ1-4,TGTGCCAGCACCAGCGGCAGGGCTAATGAAAAACTGTTTTTT,CASTSGRANEKLFF
once,TRBD1,TRBV5-1,TRBJ2-2,TGCGCCAGCAGCGGGGCACAGGGGCCTAACACCGGGGAGCTGTTTTTT,CASSGAQGPNTGELFF
NA,TRBD1,TRBV4-1,TRBJ2-5,TGCGCCAGCAGCGGTCGGGACAGGGGAAAAGAGACCCAGTACTTC,CASSGRDRGKETQYF
NA,NA,TRBV25-1,TRBJ1-2,TGTGCCAGCAGTGACGGCCTCGGCTATGGCTACACCTTC,CASSDGLGYGYTF
NA,NA,TRBV4-2,TRBJ1-1,TGTGCCAGCAGCCAAGAACTCAGCACCGCCACTGAAGCTTTCTTT,CASSQELSTATEAFF
few,TRBD1,TRBV28,TRBJ1-4,TGTGCCAGCAGCGGACAGGGTCTAGGAGAAAAACTGTTTTTT,CASSGQGLGEKLFF
NA,NA,TRBV23-1,TRBJ1-3,TGCGCCAGCAGTCAATACTCAGGGGACCTAGGAAACACCATATATTTT,CASSQYSGDLGNTIYF
NA,NA,TRBV2,TRBJ2-7,TGTGCCAGCAGATCGGACAGCCTCTACGAGCAGTACTTC,CASRSDSLYEQYF
NA,TRBD1,TRBV6-1,TRBJ2-7,TGTGCCAGCAGTGGCCCGGGACAGAAGAGCTCCTACGAGCAGTACTTC,CASSGPGQKSSYEQYF
NA,NA,TRBV30,TRBJ1-2,TGTGCCTGGAGCGTACGGTGGGGCCTCTATGGCTACACCTTC,CAWSVRWGLYGYTF
NA,NA,TRBV15,TRBJ2-1,TGTGCCACCAGCAGAGTGGGATCCTGGAGCGCCAGCTACAATGAGCAGTTCTTC,CATSRVGSWSASYNEQFF
NA,NA,TRBV18,TRBJ1-2,TGTGCCAGCTCACCTAGGGAAGGAGATGGCTACACCTTC,CASSPREGDGYTF
NA,NA,TRBV19,TRBJ2-6,TGTGCCACCAAGCGTCGGGTTTTCGCCTCCTCTGGGGCCAACGTCCTGACTTTC,CATKRRVFASSGANVLTF
NA,NA,TRBV28,TRBJ2-1,TGTGCCAGCAGTTTATGGCGCGGGGAGCAGTTCTTC,CASSLWRGEQFF
NA,NA,TRBV5-4,TRBJ2-7,TGTGCCAGCAGCTCCCCCACAGGGTCCGGCCCCTACGAGCAGTACTTC,CASSSPTGSGPYEQYF
once,NA,TRBV28,TRBJ1-1,TGTGCCAGCAGTTCCCCGGGACATTCGAACACTGAAGCTTTCTTT,CASSSPGHSNTEAFF
NA,NA,TRBV4-3,TRBJ1-4,TGCGCCAGCAGCCGCTCCACGGGGGAAAAACTGTTTTTT,CASSRSTGEKLFF
NA,TRBD2,TRBV18,TRBJ2-5,TGTGCCAGCTCACCGGGACTAGCGGGAGTTCGAGAGACCCAGTACTTC,CASSPGLAGVRETQYF
NA,TRBD2,TRBV11-2,TRBJ2-7,TGTGCCAGCAGCCACCGGACTAGCGGGACCACCGGCGAGCAGTACTTC,CASSHRTSGTTGEQYF
NA,TRBD2,TRBV6-4,TRBJ2-1,TGTGCCAGCAGGGCTACTAGCGGGAGGCAGTTCTTC,CASRATSGRQFF
NA,TRBD2,TRBV14,TRBJ2-3,TGTGCCAGCAGCCCGTTAGCGGGAGCTCAGTATTTT,CASSPLAGAQYF
NA,NA,TRBV10-1,TRBJ1-1,TGCGCCAGCAGTGACGAGGGGCGAATGTTT,CASSDEGRMF
NA,NA,TRBV25-1,TRBJ2-1,TGTGCCAGCAGCCCGAGGAGCGGAAACAATGAGCAGTTCTTC,CASSPRSGNNEQFF
NA,TRBD2,TRBV7-9,TRBJ2-1,TGTGCCAGCAGCTTAGAAGCGGGGAATGAGCAGTTCTTC,CASSLEAGNEQFF
once,TRBD1,TRBV18,TRBJ1-3,TGTGCCAGCTCACCGGGACAGGGGGACACCATATATTTT,CASSPGQGDTIYF
NA,TRBD1,TRBV7-8,TRBJ2-5,TGTGCCAGCAGCCAGGGACAGGAAGAGACCCAGTACTTC,CASSQGQEETQYF
NA,NA,TRBV5-1,TRBJ2-1,TGCGCCAGCAGCCCCCTCACGGTTTTAACAGATGAGCAGTTCTTC,CASSPLTVLTDEQFF
NA,TRBD2,TRBV15,TRBJ2-2,TGTGCCACCAGCCCCCGTGGGGGACTAGCGGGGACCGGGGAGCTGTTTTTT,CATSPRGGLAGTGELFF
NA,TRBD1,TRBV5-1,TRBJ1-1,TGCGCCAGCAGATACGGACAGGGAGGTCCGCCGAACACTGAAGCTTTCTTT,CASRYGQGGPPNTEAFF
NA,NA,TRBV10-1,TRBJ2-7,TGCGCCAGCAGGGACGGACCTGGCTACGAGCAGTACTTC,CASRDGPGYEQYF
NA,NA,TRBV7-9,TRBJ2-6,TGTGCCAGCAGCCGACCTTCTGGGGCCAACGTCCTGACTTTC,CASSRPSGANVLTF
NA,NA,TRBV11-3,TRBJ2-7,TGTGCCAGCAGCCCAGCAAGCGGGTCCGGCGAGCAGTACTTC,CASSPASGSGEQYF
NA,NA,TRBV5-6,TRBJ2-4,TGTGCCAGCAGCTTGGGTCCGGTTGGAAACATTCAGTACTTC,CASSLGPVGNIQYF
NA,NA,TRBV7-2,TRBJ2-7,TGTGCCAGCAGCTTATGGTCGGCGGGACCCTACGAGCAGTACTTC,CASSLWSAGPYEQYF
NA,NA,TRBV5-1,TRBJ1-5,TGCGCCAGCAGCTTTACCCTAAATAGCAATCAGCCCCAGCATTTT,CASSFTLNSNQPQHF
once,TRBD2,TRBV9,TRBJ2-1,TGTGCCAGCAGCGTCCAGGGGACTAGCGACAATGAGCAGTTCTTC,CASSVQGTSDNEQFF
NA,TRBD2,TRBV4-2,TRBJ2-1,TGTGCCAGCAGCCAAGACAGGCTAGCGGCACGGAATGAGCAGTTCTTC,CASSQDRLAARNEQFF
NA,TRBD2,TRBV7-2,TRBJ2-4,TGTGCCAGCAGCCCGGGACTAGCGGGAGGGGATCTAGCCAAAAACATTCAGTACTTC,CASSPGLAGGDLAKNIQYF
NA,NA,TRBV2,TRBJ1-5,TGTGCCAGCAGTCGACAGGCGCCCTATCAGCCCCAGCATTTT,CASSRQAPYQPQHF
NA,NA,TRBV11-2,TRBJ2-7,TGTGCCAGCAGCCCCTCCTTTGCAGGGTTCCTGGGGGAGCAGTACTTC,CASSPSFAGFLGEQYF
once,TRBD2,TRBV28,TRBJ2-1,TGTGCCAGCAGTTTTCATAGCGGGAGGAACGACAATGAGCAGTTCTTC,CASSFHSGRNDNEQFF
NA,TRBD2,TRBV11-2,TRBJ2-4,TGTGCCAGCAGCCCGGGACTAGCGGATTTAGCCAAAAACATTCAGTACTTC,CASSPGLADLAKNIQYF
NA,NA,TRBV5-1,TRBJ1-2,TGCGCCAGCAGCCTACAGGGTTCAGGTGGCTACACCTTC,CASSLQGSGGYTF
NA,NA,TRBV4-3,TRBJ2-3,TGCGCCAGCAGACTTCAGACCATCACTGGTCCAGATACGCAGTATTTT,CASRLQTITGPDTQYF
NA,NA,TRBV10-3,TRBJ2-7,TGTGCCATCAGTGACCAGCAGCACTACGAGCAGTACTTC,CAISDQQHYEQYF
NA,TRBD2,TRBV6-6,TRBJ2-1,TGTGCCAGCTCTTCTTCCGGGACTAGCGGGTACAATGAGCAGTTCTTC,CASSSSGTSGYNEQFF
NA,NA,TRBV7-9,TRBJ1-4,TGTGCCAGCAGCAACCGGGAGGCACAGGGTGGTGAAAAACTGTTTTTT,CASSNREAQGGEKLFF
NA,TRBD2,TRBV9,TRBJ2-5,TGTGCCAGCAGCGTGGCTAGCGGAAACCAAGAGACCCAGTACTTC,CASSVASGNQETQYF
NA,NA,TRBV5-1,TRBJ2-1,TGCGCCAGCAGCTTGTGGGCCAGCTCCTACAATGAGCAGTTCTTC,CASSLWASSYNEQFF